The 8 T cell receptor beta chains below were found in one sample sequenced in a study of cytomegalovirus exposure and HLA in healthy donors. Vbeta (60) and Jbeta (13) primers were used in the PCR. The protocol was immunoSEQ multiplex PCR, while the TCRdb copy is restricted to in-frame clones and leaves out a portion. The sample carries 99,000 or so clones, over 80% recorded once. The sample was PBMCs. These receptors came from a female donor in good health and CMV-seropositive.

This chain connects TRBV7-6 to TRBJ2-6, with a tentative D call TRBD1 (5 bases). V shed 2 bases and J shed 0 bases, with 8 bases lying between them. The germline CDR1 and CDR2 sequences are SGHVS and FNYEAQ. The CDR3 sequence is 16 residues long. The DNA for the CDR3 is TGTGCCAGCAGCTTAAACAGGCTCTCTGGGGCCAACGTCCTGACTTTC. Translation gives CASSLNRLSGANVLTF. Full variable domain (missing parts from reference TRBV7-6 and TRBJ2-6): GAGVSQSPRYKVTKRGQDVALRCDPISGHVSLYWYRQALGQGPEFLTYFNYEAQQDKSGLPNDRFSAERPEGSISTLTIQRTEQRDSAMYRCASSLNRLSGANVLTFGAGSRLTVL.

The V and J genes are TRBV6-5 and TRBJ1-2; D unresolved. Germline lookup yields CDR1 MNHEY and CDR2 SVGAGI. The CDR3 runs 15 residues. V lost 8 bases and J lost 1, with 17 bases in between. CDR3 DNA: TGTGCCAGCCCCCCGGGTCGGCTAGTTAACTATGGCTACACCTTC. The encoded protein is CASPPGRLVNYGYTF.

This chain joins TRBV30 and TRBJ2-1, with 13 bases that match TRBD2. The CDR3 loop spans 18 amino acids. V lost 4 bases and J lost 0; bases outside the gene matches: 9. Germline assignment: CDR1 GTSNPN and CDR2 SVGIG (reference sequence). CDR3 sequence reads: CAWNPTSGRTSSYNEQFF. The CDR3 region has the DNA TGTGCCTGGAACCCGACTAGCGGGAGGACGAGCTCCTACAATGAGCAGTTCTTC.

The chain is built from TRBV10-2 and TRBJ2-1; 10 bases are a match to TRBD2. Unmatched junction bases numbered 5, after V lost 2 bases and J lost 7 bases. Germline CDR1 is WSHSY and CDR2 is SAAADI. The CDR3 sequence is 15 residues long. CDR3 in amino acids: CASSERPSGRNEQFF. The CDR3 nucleotides are TGCGCCAGCAGTGAGAGGCCTAGCGGGAGAAATGAGCAGTTCTTC.

The chain carries TRBV6-1 and TRBJ1-2; D unclear. This CDR3 is built from 13 residues. With 1 base removed from V and 8 bases from J, the gap between germline ends came to 11 bases. Germline V gene data show CDR1 as MNHNS and CDR2 as SASEGT. CDR3 coding DNA: TGTGCCAGCAGTGAAGTGGGCGTTGGCGGCTACACCTTC. Its protein is CASSEVGVGGYTF.

The chain uses TRBV12-2 and TRBJ2-5; the table's D call, TRBD2, was not checked against the DNA. TRBV12-2 is listed as a pseudogene. The CDR3 contains 14 residues. The CDR3 DNA sequence: TGTGCAAGTCGCTTACGACTAGCGCAAGAGACCCAGTACTTC. Its protein is CASRLRLAQETQYF.

CDR3 bases: TGCGCCAGCAGCCAAGGGGTACAGGTGAGAAACACCATATATTTT. This translates into CASSQGVQVRNTIYF. The rearrangement uses TRBV4-1 and TRBJ1-3; D may be TRBD1 (5 bases). CDR3 size: 15 residues. V gave up 1 base and J gave up 5 bases, with 12 bases separating them. CDR1 MGHRA and CDR2 YSYEKL come from the germline V gene.

The rearrangement links TRBV18 to TRBJ2-7; the D gene is possibly TRBD2 (6 bases). There are 19 residues in the CDR3. The germline V gene has CDR1 KGHSH and CDR2 LQKENI. Trimming removed 3 bases at V and 3 bases at J, with 27 bases between. CDR3 DNA sequence: TGTGCCAGCTCACCGGTGTCCGCGAGTCGGGCGGGACGAGGCTACGAGCAGTACTTC. Translated, it gives CASSPVSASRAGRGYEQYF. The variable domain in full, with the rest retrieved from reference TRBV18 and TRBJ2-7, is NAGVMQNPRHLVRRRGQEARLRCSPMKGHSHVYWYRQLPEEGLKFMVYLQKENIIDESGMPKERFSAEFPKEGPSILRIQQVVRGDSAAYFCASSPVSASRAGRGYEQYFGPGTRLTVT.